This is a list of T cell receptor beta chains from one sample in a study of T cells expressing NK-cell markers. TCRdb reprocessed the 5' RACE reads, keeping one entry per CDR3 protein, no DNA. The sample has some 600,000 distinct CDR3 sequences. Sequenced sample: blood T cells: a sorted CD56 or NKG2C T cell subset, CD4+ or CD8+ T cells, or bulk PBMC T cells (not recorded which). All receptors come from a man in his late teens or twenties in good health. Both conserved end residues are part of each CDR3.

j_gene: TRBJ2-3; v_gene: TRBV15; CDR3aa: CATSRDLSSGADTQYF
j_gene: TRBJ2-5; v_gene: TRBV20-1; CDR3aa: CSATLAGGWETQYF
j_gene: TRBJ2-7; v_gene: TRBV6-2/TRBV6-3; CDR3aa: CASSPSPGEQYF
j_gene: TRBJ1-1; v_gene: TRBV5-1; CDR3aa: CASSFLPSMNTEAFF
j_gene: TRBJ2-5; v_gene: TRBV15; CDR3aa: CATSRSLPETQYF
j_gene: TRBJ2-7; v_gene: TRBV18; CDR3aa: CASSPTRLARSSYEQYF
j_gene: TRBJ1-1; v_gene: TRBV20-1; CDR3aa: CSATSPGSSLGEAFF
j_gene: TRBJ1-1; v_gene: TRBV12-5; CDR3aa: CASGLGSLMNTEAFF
j_gene: TRBJ2-1; v_gene: TRBV28; CDR3aa: CATVGGRGSYNEQFF
j_gene: TRBJ2-3; v_gene: TRBV6-2/TRBV6-3; CDR3aa: CASSYSGGGGSTDTQYF
j_gene: TRBJ2-1; v_gene: TRBV29-1; CDR3aa: CSVPWGQGFYNEQFF
j_gene: TRBJ2-6; v_gene: TRBV5-1; CDR3aa: CASTGDAFSGANVLTF
j_gene: TRBJ1-3; v_gene: TRBV6-5; CDR3aa: CASSLDRGITGNTIYF
j_gene: TRBJ2-3; v_gene: TRBV12-3/TRBV12-4; CDR3aa: CASTGRGTGDTQYF
j_gene: TRBJ1-1; v_gene: TRBV12-3/TRBV12-4; CDR3aa: CASSLLPDRGGTEAFF
j_gene: TRBJ2-5; v_gene: TRBV7-9; CDR3aa: CASRSRAGATQYF
j_gene: TRBJ2-3; v_gene: TRBV20-1; CDR3aa: CSSGRKTDTQYF
j_gene: TRBJ1-5; v_gene: TRBV12-3/TRBV12-4; CDR3aa: CASSLLWEINQPQHF
j_gene: TRBJ2-3; v_gene: TRBV5-1; CDR3aa: CASSLAFSTDTQYF
j_gene: TRBJ2-7; v_gene: TRBV28; CDR3aa: CASSLRVRNYEQYF
j_gene: TRBJ2-1; v_gene: TRBV29-1; CDR3aa: CSASILAGGYNEQFF
j_gene: TRBJ2-1; v_gene: TRBV20-1; CDR3aa: CSARSRTSPLRFF
j_gene: TRBJ2-7; v_gene: TRBV12-3/TRBV12-4; CDR3aa: CASSLGDRGRWTTYEQYF
j_gene: TRBJ2-3; v_gene: TRBV7-9; CDR3aa: CASSQGSSGTSTDTQYF
j_gene: TRBJ2-3; v_gene: TRBV11-2; CDR3aa: CASSSYSGGGYTDTQYF
j_gene: TRBJ2-7; v_gene: TRBV27; CDR3aa: CASSFIGFGVPYEQYF
j_gene: TRBJ2-1; v_gene: TRBV7-8; CDR3aa: CASTPGGSGTINEQFF
j_gene: TRBJ1-2; v_gene: TRBV29-1; CDR3aa: CSVESWGYGYTF
j_gene: TRBJ1-2; v_gene: TRBV29-1; CDR3aa: CSARSGTGIRYTF
j_gene: TRBJ2-7; v_gene: TRBV4-3; CDR3aa: CASSQDRAGVIYEQYF
j_gene: TRBJ2-3; v_gene: TRBV7-3; CDR3aa: CASSTGLPSADTQYF
j_gene: TRBJ1-6; v_gene: TRBV11-2; CDR3aa: CASSSRGVRFSYNSPLHF
j_gene: TRBJ2-7; v_gene: TRBV30; CDR3aa: CAWSLMGVADPYEQYF
j_gene: TRBJ2-2; v_gene: TRBV5-1; CDR3aa: CASTRQNTGELFF
j_gene: TRBJ2-7; v_gene: TRBV27; CDR3aa: CASSKYGTSGSLTYEQYF
j_gene: TRBJ2-7; v_gene: TRBV7-9; CDR3aa: CASSFPGTGNEQYF